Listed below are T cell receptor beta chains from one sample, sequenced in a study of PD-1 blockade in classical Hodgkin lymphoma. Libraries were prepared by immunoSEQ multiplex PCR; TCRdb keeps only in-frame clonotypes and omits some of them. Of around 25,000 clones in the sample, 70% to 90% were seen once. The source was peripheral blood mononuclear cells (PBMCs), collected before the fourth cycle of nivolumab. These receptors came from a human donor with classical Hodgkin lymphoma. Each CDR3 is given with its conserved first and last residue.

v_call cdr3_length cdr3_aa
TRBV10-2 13 CASSDFPTNEQFF
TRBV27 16 CASSLSAPPQVYGYTF
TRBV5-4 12 CASSGRGEKLFF
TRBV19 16 CASSIKSTGPIKTQHF
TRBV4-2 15 CASSPEVTGNSPLHF
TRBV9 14 CASSPGLTTDTQYF
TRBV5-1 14 CASSPVGGNSPLHF
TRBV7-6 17 CASSLLGGQLMNTEAFF
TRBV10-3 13 CATGQPLNQPQHF
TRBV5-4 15 CASSLGKPNTGELFF
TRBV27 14 CASKTQGSSYEQYF
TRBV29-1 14 CSSRTVGPEDGYTF
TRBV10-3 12 CANGQGDSPLHF
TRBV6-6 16 CASSYLSSGSYNEQFF
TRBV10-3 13 CAIRGGPPDTQYF
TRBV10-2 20 CASSGILGQGLSSSYNEQFF
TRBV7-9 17 CASSSGLAGGPEDTQYF
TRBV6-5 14 CASSSQGGRDGYTF
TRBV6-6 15 CASSYGGLRDYEQFF
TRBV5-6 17 CASSSYPRTSGQETQYF
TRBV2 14 CASSEAGLNNEQFF
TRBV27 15 CASTATGTASYEQYF
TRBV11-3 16 CASSSGTGAVTGELFF